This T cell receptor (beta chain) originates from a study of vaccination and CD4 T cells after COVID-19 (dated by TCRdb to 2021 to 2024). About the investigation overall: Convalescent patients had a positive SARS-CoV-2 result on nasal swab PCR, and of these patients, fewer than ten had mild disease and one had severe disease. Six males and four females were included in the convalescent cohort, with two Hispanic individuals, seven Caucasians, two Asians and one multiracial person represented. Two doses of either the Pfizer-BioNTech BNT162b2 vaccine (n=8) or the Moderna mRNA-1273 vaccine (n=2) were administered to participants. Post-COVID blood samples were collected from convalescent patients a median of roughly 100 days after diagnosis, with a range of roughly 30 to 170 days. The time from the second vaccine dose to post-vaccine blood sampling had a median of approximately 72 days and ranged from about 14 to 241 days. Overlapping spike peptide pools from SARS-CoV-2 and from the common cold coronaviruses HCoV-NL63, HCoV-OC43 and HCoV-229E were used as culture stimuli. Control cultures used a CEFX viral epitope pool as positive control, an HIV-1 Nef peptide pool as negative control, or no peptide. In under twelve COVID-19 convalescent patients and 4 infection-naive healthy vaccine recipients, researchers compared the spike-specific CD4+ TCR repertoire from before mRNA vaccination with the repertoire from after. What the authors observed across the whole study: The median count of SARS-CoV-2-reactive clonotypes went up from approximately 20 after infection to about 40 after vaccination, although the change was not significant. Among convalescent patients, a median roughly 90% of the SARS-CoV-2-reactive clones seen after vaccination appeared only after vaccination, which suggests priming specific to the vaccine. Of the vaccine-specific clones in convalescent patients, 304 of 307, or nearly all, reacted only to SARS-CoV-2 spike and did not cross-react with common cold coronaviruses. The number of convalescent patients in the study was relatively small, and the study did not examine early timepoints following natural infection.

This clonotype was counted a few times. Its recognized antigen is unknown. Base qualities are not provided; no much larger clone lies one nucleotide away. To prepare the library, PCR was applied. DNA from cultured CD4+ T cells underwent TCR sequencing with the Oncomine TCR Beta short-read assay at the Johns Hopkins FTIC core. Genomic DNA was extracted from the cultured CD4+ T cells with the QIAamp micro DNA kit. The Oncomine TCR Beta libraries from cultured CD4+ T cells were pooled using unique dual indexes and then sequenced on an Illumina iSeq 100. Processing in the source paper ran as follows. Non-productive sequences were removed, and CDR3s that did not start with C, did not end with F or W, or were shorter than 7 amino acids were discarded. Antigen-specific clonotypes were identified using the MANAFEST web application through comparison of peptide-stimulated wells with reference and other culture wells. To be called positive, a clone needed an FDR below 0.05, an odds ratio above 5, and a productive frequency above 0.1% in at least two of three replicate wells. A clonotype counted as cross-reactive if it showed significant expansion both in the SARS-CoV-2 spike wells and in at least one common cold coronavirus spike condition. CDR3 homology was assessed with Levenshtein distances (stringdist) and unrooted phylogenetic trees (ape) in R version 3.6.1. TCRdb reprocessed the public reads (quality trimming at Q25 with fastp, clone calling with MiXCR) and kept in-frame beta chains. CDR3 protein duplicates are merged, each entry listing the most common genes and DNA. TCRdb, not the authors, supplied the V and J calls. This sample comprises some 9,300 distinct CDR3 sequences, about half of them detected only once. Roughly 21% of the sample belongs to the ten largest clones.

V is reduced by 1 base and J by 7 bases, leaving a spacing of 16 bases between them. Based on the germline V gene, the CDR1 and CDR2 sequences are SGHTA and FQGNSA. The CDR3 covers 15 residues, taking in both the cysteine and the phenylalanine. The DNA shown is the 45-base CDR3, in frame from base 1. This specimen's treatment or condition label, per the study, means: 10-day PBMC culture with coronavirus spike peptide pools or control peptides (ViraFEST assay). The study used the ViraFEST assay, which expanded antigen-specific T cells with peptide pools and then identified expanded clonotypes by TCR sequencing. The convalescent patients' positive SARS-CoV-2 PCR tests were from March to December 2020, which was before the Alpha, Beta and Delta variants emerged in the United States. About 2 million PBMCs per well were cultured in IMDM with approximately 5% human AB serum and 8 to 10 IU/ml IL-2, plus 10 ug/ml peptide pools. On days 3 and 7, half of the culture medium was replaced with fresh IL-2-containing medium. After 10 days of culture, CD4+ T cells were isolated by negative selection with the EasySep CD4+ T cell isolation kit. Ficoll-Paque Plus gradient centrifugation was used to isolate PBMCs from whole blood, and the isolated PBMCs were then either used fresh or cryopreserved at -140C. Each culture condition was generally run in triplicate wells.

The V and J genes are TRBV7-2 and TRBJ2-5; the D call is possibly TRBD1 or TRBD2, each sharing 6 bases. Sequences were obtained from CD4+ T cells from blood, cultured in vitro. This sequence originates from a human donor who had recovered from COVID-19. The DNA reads TGTGCCAGCAGCTTAGAGGTCGGCAGGGGAGGGACCCAGTACTTC. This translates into CASSLEVGRGGTQYF.